This T cell receptor (beta chain) was found in a study of blood T cell repertoires in COVID-19. At the level of the study: There were acute and convalescent COVID-19 samples, and they came from the United States, Italy and Spain. T cells, B-cell-depleted T cells, or PBMCs provided the cDNA or gDNA that served as material.

The authors' processing: From reference gene primer amplification, estimates of nucleated cell counts were derived. This table comes from immunoSEQ multiplex PCR, and its TCRdb copy is limited to in-frame clones, with some not included. That table gives V, J and clone size, and the DNA gave D and trimming. The sample lists about 260,000 clones, 84% occurring once. The CDR3 has 14 amino acids. The ends lost 5 bases at V and 4 bases at J; junction bases unmatched: 2. Per germline, CDR1 SNHLY and CDR2 FYNNEI. The chain has TRBV2 and TRBJ2-2, with 9 bases that match TRBD1. This TCR derives from a woman aged 40 to 55 who had recovered from COVID-19. Sequenced material: peripheral blood. The CDR3 is CASSYRGPTGELFF. CDR3 sequence (DNA): TGTGCCAGCAGTTACAGGGGGCCCACCGGGGAGCTGTTTTTT.